The source of this T cell receptor beta chain is a study of T cells in pancreatic ductal adenocarcinoma. Using immunoSEQ multiplex PCR, the repertoire was profiled, and TCRdb retains in-frame clones only, with some absent. This table holds 10,000 or so clones, under 70% found once. The trim removed 7 bases at V and 3 bases at J, leaving 6 bases unmatched. CDR1 and CDR2 (germline): SNHLY, FYNNEI. The CDR3 covers 14 residues. Surgery without prior neoadjuvant therapy was the treatment of the selected pancreatic ductal adenocarcinoma patients. This chain links TRBV2 with TRBJ1-5, with 7 bases fitting TRBD1. This TCR came from a human donor with pancreatic ductal adenocarcinoma. Sequences were obtained from pancreatic tumor tissue. The CDR3 spells CASTKTGPNQPQHF. Written as DNA, the CDR3 is TGTGCCAGCACCAAGACAGGGCCCAATCAGCCCCAGCATTTT. Full variable domain (remainder filled in from reference TRBV2 and TRBJ1-5): EPEVTQTPSHQVTQMGQEVILRCVPISNHLYFYWYRQILGQKVEFLVSFYNNEISEKSEIFDDQFSVERPDGSNFTLKIRSTKLEDSAMYFCASTKTGPNQPQHFGDGTRLSIL.